The 8 T cell receptor beta chains given below trace back to one sample, sequenced in a study of blood T cell repertoires in COVID-19. The data were produced by immunoSEQ multiplex PCR, yet TCRdb's version contains in-frame clones alone and is incomplete. The table shows some 270,000 clones, with 70% to 90% occurring only once. Sequences were obtained from PBMCs or T cells enriched from blood (not recorded which). These receptors were taken from a woman aged 45-65 years who had been exposed to COVID-19.

This rearrangement joins TRBV5-1 to TRBJ2-1, with 10 positions matching TRBD1. J was trimmed by 10 bases and V by 6 bases; bases with no gene match: 7. The V gene's germline CDR1 is SGHRS and CDR2 YFSETQ. There are 13 residues in the CDR3. The CDR3 bases are TGCGCCAGCACGACAGGGGGCGGGAAAGAGCAGTTCTTC. This gives the protein CASTTGGGKEQFF.

The gene calls are TRBV19 and TRBJ2-4; D is ambiguous. The V gene's germline CDR1 is LNHDA and CDR2 SQIVND (reference sequence). This CDR3 comprises 18 residues. Trimming cost V 0 bases and J 0 bases, with 15 bases left between them. The DNA of the CDR3 is TGTGCCAGTAGTATAGATCGATCGGGTTTTCTAGCCAAAAACATTCAGTACTTC. Its protein is CASSIDRSGFLAKNIQYF. Full variable domain (rest looked up from reference TRBV19 and TRBJ2-4): DGGITQSPKYLFRKEGQNVTLSCEQNLNHDAMYWYRQDPGQGLRLIYYSQIVNDFQKGDIAEGYSVSREKKESFPLTVTSAQKNPTAFYLCASSIDRSGFLAKNIQYFGAGTRLSVL.

This clone appeared a few times. The rearrangement uses TRBV2 and TRBJ2-5; D is unresolved. V was clipped by 6 bases and J by 2 bases, with 7 bases between them. CDR3 length: 12 residues. Per germline, CDR1 SNHLY and CDR2 FYNNEI. The CDR3 DNA sequence: TGTGCCAGCAGCGCCAGGCAAGAGACCCAGTACTTC. Its translation: CASSARQETQYF.

As DNA, the CDR3 is TGTGCCAGTAGCGGGACAGTACCACCCCTCCACTTT. It translates to CASSGTVPPLHF. The rearrangement joins TRBV19 to TRBJ1-6; 7 bases fit TRBD1. Germline-derived CDR1 and CDR2 are LNHDA and SQIVND (reference sequence). V trimming: 6 bases; J trimming: 11 bases; junction bases outside the gene matches: 4. The CDR3 spans 12 residues. The full variable domain, its missing parts supplied by reference TRBV19 and TRBJ1-6, is DGGITQSPKYLFRKEGQNVTLSCEQNLNHDAMYWYRQDPGQGLRLIYYSQIVNDFQKGDIAEGYSVSREKKESFPLTVTSAQKNPTAFYLCASSGTVPPLHFGNGTRLTVT.

The genes are TRBV4-2 and TRBJ1-2, with 9 bases matching TRBD1. Germline V CDR1 and CDR2: LGHNA, YNFKEQ. The CDR3 is made up of 14 amino acids. J gave up 6 bases and V 0 bases, and 2 bases lay outside the gene matches. In DNA, the CDR3 is TGTGCCAGCAGCCAAGATGGACAGGGGAATGGCTACACCTTC. Translation: CASSQDGQGNGYTF.

The rearrangement uses TRBV27 and TRBJ1-2, with TRBD1 identical over 7 bases. The length of the CDR3 is 16 residues. Germline values: CDR1 MNHEY, CDR2 SMNVEV (reference sequence). The junction had 11 bases not matched to a gene; V was cut back by 2 bases and J by 5 bases. The CDR3 reads CASSLRGQLSVYGYTF. The CDR3 DNA sequence: TGTGCCAGCAGTTTAAGGGGACAGCTCTCCGTTTATGGCTACACCTTC.

The genes are TRBV30 and TRBJ1-5; D is unclear. Trimming removed 1 base from V and 2 bases from J, with 9 bases in between. Germline CDR1 reads GTSNPN; CDR2 reads SVGIG (reference sequence). The CDR3 contains 14 residues. The CDR3 loop reads CAWSGRGRNQPQHF. The CDR3 bases are TGTGCCTGGAGTGGTAGAGGGCGCAATCAGCCCCAGCATTTT.

The chain has TRBV11-2 and TRBJ2-7; possibly TRBD2 for D (5 bases). With 1 base removed from V and 4 bases from J, the gap between germline ends came to 14 bases. The CDR3 contains 15 residues. The V gene's germline CDR1 is SGHAT and CDR2 FQNNGV. For the CDR3, the DNA is TGTGCCAGCAGCTTAGGGAGGTTGGAAGGGTACGAGCAGTACTTC. It yields the protein CASSLGRLEGYEQYF.